A single sample is the source of the 20 T cell receptor beta chains below, sequenced in a study of T cell repertoires in cytomegalovirus infection. TCRdb re-analysed the reads in MiXCR, keeping a single row per CDR3 protein. The sample records about 700,000 distinct CDR3 sequences, 30% to 40% being singletons. These TCRs' antigens remain unknown. The input for sequencing was cultured PBMCs, taken from culture after CMV antigen stimulation. The source is a human donor in good health (CMV status not recorded). Some clones in this sample may be carry-over from other donors' samples.

The chain is built from TRBV20-1 and TRBJ2-5; 8 positions match TRBD2. The CDR3 contains 12 residues. V lost 6 bases and J lost 7; bases outside the gene matches: 7. CDR1 DFQATT and CDR2 SNEGSKA come from the germline V gene (reference sequence). CDR3 region: CSARRLAGTQYF. Written as DNA, the CDR3 is TGCAGTGCAAGGCGGCTAGCGGGGACCCAGTACTTC.

This clonotype was seen only a few times. This chain uses TRBV12-3 or TRBV12-4 with TRBJ2-1, with 9 nucleotides matching TRBD2. After removal of 6 bases from V and 8 bases from J, the junction contained 5 bases not matched to a gene. The CDR3 is made up of 13 amino acids. The CDR3 DNA follows: TGTGCCAGCAGCGCGGGGGGGCGCTATGAGCAGTTCTTC. Its protein is CASSAGGRYEQFF.

This sequence joins TRBV4-1 and TRBJ2-3, with TRBD2 identical over 11 bases. Germline V gene data show CDR1 as MGHRA and CDR2 as YSYEKL. This CDR3 has 16 amino acids. After removal of 3 bases from V and 4 bases from J, the junction contained 6 bases not matched to a gene. The DNA of the CDR3 is TGCGCCAGCAGCCAGCCTAGCGGGGGGCCGGCAGATACGCAGTATTTT. It codes for CASSQPSGGPADTQYF.

V and J are TRBV12-3 or TRBV12-4 and TRBJ2-5; possibly TRBD2 for D (6 bases). The V and J ends lost 5 bases and 5 bases respectively, with 12 bases between them. CDR3 length: 13 residues. CDR3 nucleotides: TGTGCCAGCAGTCTGGACTATTTGGAGACCCAGTACTTC. This codes for CASSLDYLETQYF.

This clonotype was found once. Since the CDR3 does not end with the conserved phenylalanine or tryptophan, this likely comes from a read error. The chain couples TRBV7-2 to TRBJ2-5; 13 bases fit TRBD2. Per germline, CDR1 SGHTA and CDR2 FQGNSA. Trimming took 3 bases from V and 6 from J; bases not matched to a gene: 16. This CDR3 has 19 amino acids. CDR3 nucleotides: TGTGCCAGCAGCTTCACGGGACTAGCGGGGCCTCTAGGAGGGAAGACCCAGTACTAC. This codes for CASSFTGLAGPLGGKTQYY.

This clonotype was observed a few times. The chain has TRBV7-9 and TRBJ2-5; 9 bases fit TRBD1. V lost 5 bases and J lost 2; bases outside the gene matches: 9. The CDR3 loop spans 16 amino acids. The germline gives CDR1 SEHNR, CDR2 FQNEAQ (reference sequence). The CDR3 DNA sequence: TGTGCCAGCAGCCTCATGGGACAGGGTATTCAAGAGACCCAGTACTTC. This translates into CASSLMGQGIQETQYF.

This clonotype has more than one count but fewer than ten. The chain has TRBV7-8 and TRBJ2-7; D is unresolved. The ends were cut back, 1 base at V and 1 base at J, with 11 bases in the middle. Germline V lookup: CDR1 SGHVS, CDR2 FQNEAQ. CDR3 length: 15 residues. The CDR3 protein is CASSLGPDTSYEQYF. The CDR3, as DNA: TGTGCCAGCAGCTTAGGACCAGACACGTCCTACGAGCAGTACTTC. Drawing the rest from reference TRBV7-8 and TRBJ2-7, the complete variable domain is GAGVSQSPRYKVAKRGQDVALRCDPISGHVSLFWYQQALGQGPEFLTYFQNEAQLDKSGLPSDRFFAERPEGSVSTLKIQRTQQEDSAVYLCASSLGPDTSYEQYFGPGTRLTVT.

This clonotype has only a few counts. The rearrangement uses TRBV5-6 and TRBJ1-6; D is perhaps TRBD1 (6 bases). The CDR3 covers 16 residues. V lost 4 bases to trimming and J lost 10 bases, with 21 bases between them. Looked up from germline, CDR1 is SGHDT and CDR2 is YYEEEE. The CDR3 DNA follows: TGTGCCAGCAGCCGATCTGGACAGTTCGCGGTATCACCCCTCCACTTT. It codes for CASSRSGQFAVSPLHF.

There are many counts of this clonotype. V is TRBV19 and J is TRBJ2-5; 7 bases are shared with TRBD1. Per germline, CDR1 LNHDA and CDR2 SQIVND (reference sequence). The CDR3 extends over 15 amino acids. Trimming at V came to 0 bases and at J to 2 bases, leaving 3 bases not matched to a gene. The CDR3 protein is CASSIDGTVQETQYF. The CDR3 DNA sequence: TGTGCCAGTAGTATAGATGGGACAGTTCAAGAGACCCAGTACTTC.

J is TRBJ2-5 and V is TRBV10-3, with TRBD2 matching over 8 bases. The trim removed 0 bases at V and 1 base at J, leaving 4 bases unmatched. CDR1 ENHRY and CDR2 SYGVKD come from the germline V gene. The CDR3 loop spans 16 amino acids. The CDR3: CAISESVAGFQETQYF. Written as DNA, the CDR3 is TGTGCCATCAGTGAGTCGGTAGCGGGATTCCAAGAGACCCAGTACTTC.

This clonotype was counted between two and nine times. This chain joins TRBV7-2 and TRBJ2-2; 13 bases are a match to TRBD2. CDR1 is SGHTA and CDR2 is FQGNSA in the germline V gene. V dropped 5 bases and J dropped 15; count of bases not matched to a gene: 9. The CDR3 runs to 14 residues. CDR3 region: CASSPWTSGGVVFF. CDR3 DNA sequence: TGTGCCAGCAGCCCCTGGACTAGCGGGGGTGTGGTGTTTTTT.

The chain couples TRBV7-6 to TRBJ1-1; D not resolved. The CDR3 covers 14 residues. From germline, CDR1 is SGHVS and CDR2 FNYEAQ. V lost 1 base and J 0 bases, leaving 6 bases between the germline ends. CDR3 in amino acids: CASSLGVLNTEAFF. For the CDR3, the DNA is TGTGCCAGCAGCTTAGGGGTGCTGAACACTGAAGCTTTCTTT.

V is TRBV15 and J is TRBJ2-5, with D unresolved. Between the trimmed V and J ends, which lost 5 bases and 5 bases, there was a span of 12 bases. This CDR3 contains 13 residues. Germline lookup yields CDR1 LNHNV and CDR2 YYDKDF (reference sequence). The DNA of the CDR3 is TGTGCCACCAGCCCTCCGGGCGTGGAGACCCAGTACTTC. Translation gives CATSPPGVETQYF.

V gene TRBV18 combines with J gene TRBJ1-6, with unresolved D. This CDR3 spans 13 amino acids. Trimming took off 4 bases at V and 7 bases at J, with 8 bases between the two ends. The germline gives CDR1 KGHSH, CDR2 LQKENI. CDR3 coding DNA: TGTGCCAGCTCACGCGGGGAAAATTCACCCCTCCACTTT. Translation: CASSRGENSPLHF.

This clonotype was recorded at least ten times. The rearrangement joins TRBV7-2 to TRBJ2-5; 7 bases agree with TRBD1. The germline CDR1 and CDR2 sequences are SGHTA and FQGNSA. The CDR3 has 15 amino acids. Trimming cost V 2 bases and J 2 bases; bases outside gene matches: 5. The CDR3 DNA is TGTGCCAGCAGCTTACAACCAGGGGGACAAGAGACCCAGTACTTC. Translating it yields CASSLQPGGQETQYF.

This clonotype was observed a handful of times. V usage is TRBV7-2 and J usage is TRBJ2-1; the match to TRBD2 covers 7 bases. The trim removed 0 bases at V and 9 bases at J, leaving 14 bases unmatched. The germline CDR1 and CDR2 sequences are SGHTA and FQGNSA. The CDR3 loop spans 17 amino acids. This CDR3 reads CASSLARGGGPNVEQFF. DNA for the CDR3: TGTGCCAGCAGCTTAGCGCGTGGGGGAGGGCCGAACGTTGAGCAGTTCTTC.

The V call is TRBV6-6, the J call TRBJ1-5, with D uncertain. Looked up from germline, CDR1 is MNHNY and CDR2 is SVGAGI (reference sequence). V was cut by 11 bases and J by 2 bases, with 13 bases left in between. The CDR3 is 13 amino acids. DNA of the CDR3: TGTGCCGCTCTGGATGAAGGCAATCAGCCCCAGCATTTT. Translating gives CAALDEGNQPQHF.

This clonotype was seen a handful of times. The chain uses TRBV10-3 and TRBJ2-6; D ambiguous. Trimming took 3 bases from V and 5 from J, leaving 11 bases between them. The CDR3 is 15 amino acids. The germline V gene has CDR1 ENHRY and CDR2 SYGVKD. The CDR3: CAISDPGTRANVLTF. Written as DNA, the CDR3 is TGTGCCATCAGTGACCCAGGCACTCGGGCCAACGTCCTGACTTTC.

This clonotype was observed a handful of times. The V gene is TRBV10-3, the J gene TRBJ2-1; 13 positions agree with TRBD2. Looked up from germline, CDR1 is ENHRY and CDR2 is SYGVKD. V shed 2 bases and J 5 bases; nucleotides not matched to a gene: 12. The CDR3 is 19 residues long. CDR3 coding DNA: TGTGCCATCAGTGAGCGCATAGGACTAGCGGGAGACCTACACAATGAGCAGTTCTTC. Translation gives CAISERIGLAGDLHNEQFF.

The CDR3: CASSSPGQGRGEQYF. The CDR3 bases are TGTGCCAGCAGCTCCCCGGGACAGGGCCGTGGAGAGCAGTACTTC. This sequence joins TRBV5-5 and TRBJ2-7; 9 nucleotides match TRBD1. Looked up from germline, CDR1 is SGHKS and CDR2 is YYEKEE (reference sequence). The CDR3 runs 15 residues. V was pared by 3 bases and J by 7 bases, with 11 bases of the junction left unmatched.